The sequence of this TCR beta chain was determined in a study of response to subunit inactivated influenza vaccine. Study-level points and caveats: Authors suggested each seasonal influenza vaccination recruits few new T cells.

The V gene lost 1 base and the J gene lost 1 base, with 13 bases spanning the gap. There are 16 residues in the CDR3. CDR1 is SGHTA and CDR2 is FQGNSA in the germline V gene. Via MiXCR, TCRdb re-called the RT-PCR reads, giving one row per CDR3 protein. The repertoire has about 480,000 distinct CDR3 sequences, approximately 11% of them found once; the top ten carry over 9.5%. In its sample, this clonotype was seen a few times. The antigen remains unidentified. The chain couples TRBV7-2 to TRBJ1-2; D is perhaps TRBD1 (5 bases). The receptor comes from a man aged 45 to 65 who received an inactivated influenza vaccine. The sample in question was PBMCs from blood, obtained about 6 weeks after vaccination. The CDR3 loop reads CASSLGQGRYNYGYTF. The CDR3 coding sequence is TGTGCCAGCAGCTTAGGTCAGGGACGATATAACTATGGCTACACCTTC.